This entry lists 30 T cell receptor beta chains sequenced from one sample in a study of radiotherapy plus CTLA-4 blockade in lung cancer. Clones were read by immunoSEQ multiplex PCR, and TCRdb kept only the in-frame ones, dropping some. Here the sample spans 83,000 or so clones, 80% to 85% being singletons. The sample was peripheral blood, taken from a patient treated with radiotherapy plus ipilimumab. Receptor source: a human donor with non-small cell lung cancer who had stable disease on radiotherapy plus ipilimumab.

V gene TRBV6-4 combines with J gene TRBJ2-2, with D possibly TRBD2 on 7 matching bases. The CDR3 consists of 15 residues. V was shortened by 8 bases and J by 3 bases, with 16 bases between the two germline ends. CDR1 and CDR2 (germline): MRHNA, SNTAGT. The CDR3 DNA is TGTGCCAGCGGTCCAAGGGGGGGCGACACCGGGGAGCTGTTTTTT. It translates to CASGPRGGDTGELFF.

The chain recombines TRBV4-2 with TRBJ2-7; 9 bases agree with TRBD1. The CDR3 totals 16 residues. The germline gives CDR1 LGHNA, CDR2 YNFKEQ. V shed 3 bases and J 0 bases; nucleotides not matched to a gene: 6. The chain's CDR3 is CASSQITGGPSYEQYF. The CDR3 nucleotides read TGTGCCAGCAGCCAGATAACAGGGGGCCCCTCCTACGAGCAGTACTTC.

The V call is TRBV10-2, the J call TRBJ2-2; D perhaps matches TRBD1 (5 bases). Germline loops: CDR1 WSHSY, CDR2 SAAADI. V lost 8 bases, J lost 2 bases, and 15 bases lay in between. The CDR3 is made up of 15 amino acids. In DNA form, the CDR3 reads TGCGCCAGCCATGCCGGTACAGGAAACACCGGGGAGCTGTTTTTT. Translating it yields CASHAGTGNTGELFF.

The chain joins TRBV28 to TRBJ1-6; perhaps TRBD1 as D (5 bases). CDR1 is MDHEN, CDR2 SYDVKM, per germline. The V gene lost 6 bases and the J gene lost 6 bases, with 12 bases spanning the gap. The CDR3 has 14 amino acids. The DNA of the CDR3 is TGTGCCAGCAGCCGACGGACACTTAATTCACCCCTCCACTTT. Translated: CASSRRTLNSPLHF.

In this sample, this clone turned up a few times. The chain recombines TRBV15 with TRBJ2-7; TRBD1 agrees at 10 bases. Trimming cost V 0 bases and J 4 bases; bases outside gene matches: 3. Germline-derived CDR1 and CDR2 are LNHNV and YYDKDF (reference sequence). This CDR3 has 15 residues. The CDR3 DNA reads TGTGCCACCAGCAGAGAGGACAGGGGGAAGTACGAGCAGTACTTC. It codes for CATSREDRGKYEQYF.

CDR3 in DNA: TGCGCCAGCAGCTTGTTTCCCCCTACGACAGGGTCCTACGAGCAGTACTTC. This gives the protein CASSLFPPTTGSYEQYF. The chain has TRBV5-1 and TRBJ2-7; TRBD1 matches 7 bases. V lost 1 base to trimming and J lost 1 base; unmatched junction nucleotides: 11. The germline gives CDR1 SGHRS, CDR2 YFSETQ. This CDR3 contains 17 residues.

The chain carries TRBV7-8 and TRBJ1-5; possibly TRBD1 for D (5 bases). Trimming removed 5 bases from V and 2 bases from J, with 13 bases in between. CDR3 length: 15 amino acids. The V gene's germline CDR1 is SGHVS and CDR2 FQNEAQ. The CDR3 DNA sequence: TGTGCCAGCAGCCTTTATCGGGGCGGCAATCAGCCCCAGCATTTT. It encodes CASSLYRGGNQPQHF.

This chain links TRBV7-9 with TRBJ2-3, with 8 bases aligning to TRBD2. V was clipped by 4 bases and J by 0 bases; unmatched bases: 9. The CDR3 runs to 17 residues. Germline CDR1 and CDR2: SEHNR and FQNEAQ (reference sequence). The DNA of the CDR3 is TGTGCCAGCAGCTCAATAGCGGGACTGGCTAGCACAGATACGCAGTATTTT. Its protein product is CASSSIAGLASTDTQYF.

The chain links TRBV4-1 to TRBJ1-4; D is uncertain. This CDR3 region has 15 residues. Between the trimmed V and J ends, which lost 1 base and 6 bases, there was a span of 12 bases. The germline V gene has CDR1 MGHRA and CDR2 YSYEKL. CDR3 protein: CASSQVLGLDEKLFF. For the CDR3, the DNA is TGCGCCAGCAGCCAAGTGTTGGGGTTGGATGAAAAACTGTTTTTT.

J is TRBJ1-2 and V is TRBV5-4; 10 positions match TRBD1. Germline V lookup: CDR1 SGHNT, CDR2 YYREEE (reference sequence). V lost 3 bases, J lost 5 bases, and 7 bases stayed unmatched. The CDR3 runs to 15 residues. CDR3 bases: TGTGCCAGCAGCTCGGCGGGACAGGGGAATTATGGCTACACCTTC. Protein: CASSSAGQGNYGYTF. Full variable domain (missing parts from reference TRBV5-4 and TRBJ1-2): ETGVTQSPTHLIKTRGQQVTLRCSSQSGHNTVSWYQQALGQGPQFIFQYYREEENGRGNFPPRFSGLQFPNYSSELNVNALELDDSALYLCASSSAGQGNYGYTFGSGTRLTVV.

V usage is TRBV11-2 and J usage is TRBJ2-7; D unclear. The CDR3 is 16 residues long. The V gene's germline CDR1 is SGHAT and CDR2 FQNNGV. V lost 3 bases, J lost 7 bases, and 22 bases lay in between. CDR3 coding DNA: TGTGCCAGCAGCTTCTACGTCGATCCTAGGTTGGGGGAGCAGTACTTC. Translated: CASSFYVDPRLGEQYF.

V gene TRBV15 combines with J gene TRBJ2-7, with 8 bases lining up with TRBD1. The CDR3 has 14 amino acids. CDR1 LNHNV and CDR2 YYDKDF come from the germline V gene (reference sequence). The V gene end was trimmed by 5 bases and the J gene end by 3 bases; junction bases not matched to a gene: 6. The CDR3 spells CATSPPGQGYEQYF. The DNA for the CDR3 is TGTGCCACCAGCCCCCCCGGACAGGGCTACGAGCAGTACTTC.

The table lists this clone with a few counts. This chain joins TRBV4-1 and TRBJ2-1, with no clear D. This CDR3 contains 13 residues. V shed 0 bases and J shed 14 bases, with 14 bases lying between them. Per germline, CDR1 MGHRA and CDR2 YSYEKL. CDR3 bases: TGCGCCAGCAGCCAAGATATTCGCTTAGGAGAGTTCTTC. This gives the protein CASSQDIRLGEFF.

This chain connects TRBV19 to TRBJ2-1, with unresolved D. Germline V gives CDR1 LNHDA, CDR2 SQIVND (reference sequence). CDR3 size: 15 residues. V was clipped by 5 bases and J by 6 bases, with 17 bases between them. CDR3 region: CASSSPGPAVNEQFF. The CDR3, as DNA: TGTGCCAGTAGTTCCCCCGGACCGGCGGTCAATGAGCAGTTCTTC.

This chain connects TRBV5-1 to TRBJ1-1; 8 positions agree with TRBD1. The CDR3 totals 13 residues. Germline V CDR1 and CDR2: SGHRS, YFSETQ. V was clipped by 4 bases and J by 4 bases; unmatched bases: 3. The DNA for the CDR3 is TGCGCCAGCAGCGCACAGGGGGGCACTGAAGCTTTCTTT. It codes for CASSAQGGTEAFF.

This clone was seen a single time. The chain employs TRBV5-1 and TRBJ1-2; D might be TRBD1 (5 bases). This CDR3 has 15 amino acids. Deletions cut 1 base from V and 5 bases from J, with 15 bases between. Germline-derived CDR1 and CDR2 are SGHRS and YFSETQ. The CDR3 coding sequence is TGCGCCAGCAGCTTGTCCCAGGGAGGGGCATATGGCTACACCTTC. Its protein is CASSLSQGGAYGYTF.

The rearrangement uses TRBV4-2 and TRBJ2-1, with TRBD2 matching over 10 bases. This CDR3 is 19 amino acids long. The trim removed 0 bases at V and 0 bases at J, leaving 8 bases unmatched. Germline values: CDR1 LGHNA, CDR2 YNFKEQ. The CDR3 sequence is CASSQDLAGGLSSYNEQFF. In DNA form, the CDR3 reads TGTGCCAGCAGCCAAGATTTAGCGGGAGGTCTCAGCTCCTACAATGAGCAGTTCTTC.

The CDR3 sequence is CASSPPGRMNTEAFF. In DNA form, the CDR3 reads TGTGCCAGCTCACCACCGGGGCGGATGAACACTGAAGCTTTCTTT. The V gene is TRBV18, the J gene TRBJ1-1; weak D call: TRBD1 (5 bases). The germline V gene has CDR1 KGHSH and CDR2 LQKENI. There are 15 residues in the CDR3. Between the trimmed V and J ends, which lost 0 bases and 0 bases, there was a span of 8 bases.

This chain connects TRBV28 to TRBJ1-5; tentative D call: TRBD1 (5 bases). This CDR3 has 16 amino acids. CDR1 and CDR2 (germline): MDHEN, SYDVKM. V lost 6 bases and J lost 7, with 22 bases in between. DNA of the CDR3: TGTGCCAGCAGAGCGAGGAGGACACTTTACGGCCAGCCCCAGCATTTT. It specifies CASRARRTLYGQPQHF. Together with reference TRBV28 and TRBJ1-5, the CDR3 gives the full variable domain: DVKVTQSSRYLVKRTGEKVFLECVQDMDHENMFWYRQDPGLGLRLIYFSYDVKMKEKGDIPEGYSVSREKKERFSLILESASTNQTSMYLCASRARRTLYGQPQHFGDGTRLSIL.

The genes are TRBV7-9 and TRBJ2-5, with a weak D call TRBD2 (7 bases). Germline V CDR1 and CDR2: SEHNR, FQNEAQ (reference sequence). The V end lost 3 bases, the J end lost 5 bases, and 19 bases lay between the germline ends. CDR3 length: 16 amino acids. The CDR3 spells CASSLRPRGGSETQYF. Here the CDR3 DNA reads TGTGCCAGCAGCTTGAGGCCAAGGGGGGGTAGCGAGACCCAGTACTTC. The full variable domain, with the rest looked up from reference TRBV7-9 and TRBJ2-5, is DTGVSQNPRHKITKRGQNVTFRCDPISEHNRLYWYRQTLGQGPEFLTYFQNEAQLEKSRLLSDRFSAERPKGSFSTLEIQRTEQGDSAMYLCASSLRPRGGSETQYFGPGTRLLVL.

The chain carries TRBV5-4 and TRBJ2-7; 11 nucleotides align to TRBD2. CDR3 length: 17 residues. Germline trimming cut 4 bases from V and 3 bases from J; bases unmatched to any gene: 12. Germline lookup yields CDR1 SGHNT and CDR2 YYREEE (reference sequence). CDR3 bases: TGTGCCAGCAGCCTGAATAGCCGACTAGCGGGGAACTACGAGCAGTACTTC. This encodes CASSLNSRLAGNYEQYF.

This clone showed up just a few times. The CDR3 bases are TGCGCCAGCAGCTTGGGGGGCGGGGGAAGCTCCTACAATGAGCAGTTCTTC. Amino acids: CASSLGGGGSSYNEQFF. The chain has TRBV5-1 and TRBJ2-1, with 7 bases aligning to TRBD2. Germline CDR1 reads SGHRS; CDR2 reads YFSETQ. The CDR3 has 17 amino acids. Trimming cost V 0 bases and J 0 bases; bases outside gene matches: 6.

J is TRBJ1-5 and V is TRBV10-2, with D possibly matching TRBD1 (5 bases). This CDR3 is 15 amino acids long. V gave up 5 bases and J gave up 1 base, with 12 bases separating them. Germline-derived CDR1 and CDR2 are WSHSY and SAAADI. The CDR3 loop reads CASSLDTRSNQPQHF. CDR3 DNA: TGCGCCAGCAGTTTGGACACACGAAGCAATCAGCCCCAGCATTTT.

This chain uses TRBV6-6 with TRBJ2-2; no firm D call. Trimming left V 2 bases short and J 1 base short, with 8 bases between. This CDR3 region has 15 residues. The germline V gene has CDR1 MNHNY and CDR2 SVGAGI (reference sequence). In DNA, the CDR3 is TGTGCCAGCAGTTACCCCAATGGGAACACCGGGGAGCTGTTTTTT. This translates into CASSYPNGNTGELFF.

This chain links TRBV7-3 with TRBJ2-1; 13 bases align to TRBD2. The CDR3 loop spans 15 amino acids. The V and J ends lost 4 bases and 6 bases, in that order; junction bases with no gene match: 3. Germline V gives CDR1 SGHTA, CDR2 FQGTGA. The CDR3 protein is CASSSGLAGINEQFF. The DNA for the CDR3 is TGTGCCAGCAGCTCGGGACTAGCGGGAATCAATGAGCAGTTCTTC.

CDR3 protein: CASSVRPGGLNEQFF. As DNA, the CDR3 is TGTGCCAGCAGCGTCCGGCCAGGGGGCCTCAATGAGCAGTTCTTC. The chain joins TRBV9 to TRBJ2-1; 8 bases agree with TRBD1. Germline trimming cut 2 bases from V and 6 bases from J; bases unmatched to any gene: 7. Germline values: CDR1 SGDLS, CDR2 YYNGEE. This CDR3 contains 15 residues.

The genes are TRBV5-1 and TRBJ2-1; 7 nucleotides align to TRBD1. Germline CDR1 SGHRS, CDR2 YFSETQ. Trimming took 2 bases from V and 2 from J; bases not matched to a gene: 1. The CDR3 runs 14 residues. CDR3 loop: CASSLRGPYNEQFF. As DNA, the CDR3 is TGCGCCAGCAGCTTAAGGGGGCCCTACAATGAGCAGTTCTTC.

The V call is TRBV7-9, the J call TRBJ2-2; 7 bases agree with TRBD1. The CDR3 sequence is 15 residues long. Germline V CDR1 and CDR2: SEHNR, FQNEAQ (reference sequence). Losses at the gene ends were 1 base for V and 9 bases for J; bases not matched to a gene: 8. The CDR3 bases are TGTGCCAGCAGCTTAGGACAGGGAAGATTTCGGGAGCTGTTTTTT. Translation: CASSLGQGRFRELFF.

Comment on this clone: At the DNA level, this CDR3 is encoded by other sequences in the same sample as well. The V and J genes are TRBV12-5 and TRBJ2-3, with unresolved D. Germline CDR1 LGHNT, CDR2 FRNRAP. V lost 0 bases to trimming and J lost 0 bases, with 19 bases between them. This CDR3 is 19 amino acids long. The CDR3 region has the DNA TGTGCTAGTGGTTTGGTTTCCCACACCCCCCTCTCTAGCACAGATACGCAGTATTTT. Amino acids: CASGLVSHTPLSSTDTQYF.

A few counts support this clone. The rearrangement joins TRBV9 to TRBJ2-1; 11 positions agree with TRBD1. J gave up 4 bases and V 1 base, and 4 bases lay outside the gene matches. CDR1 SGDLS and CDR2 YYNGEE come from the germline V gene. There are 16 residues in the CDR3. The chain's CDR3 is CASSVTGQGAYNEQFF. In DNA form, the CDR3 reads TGTGCCAGCAGCGTAACTGGACAGGGGGCTTACAATGAGCAGTTCTTC.